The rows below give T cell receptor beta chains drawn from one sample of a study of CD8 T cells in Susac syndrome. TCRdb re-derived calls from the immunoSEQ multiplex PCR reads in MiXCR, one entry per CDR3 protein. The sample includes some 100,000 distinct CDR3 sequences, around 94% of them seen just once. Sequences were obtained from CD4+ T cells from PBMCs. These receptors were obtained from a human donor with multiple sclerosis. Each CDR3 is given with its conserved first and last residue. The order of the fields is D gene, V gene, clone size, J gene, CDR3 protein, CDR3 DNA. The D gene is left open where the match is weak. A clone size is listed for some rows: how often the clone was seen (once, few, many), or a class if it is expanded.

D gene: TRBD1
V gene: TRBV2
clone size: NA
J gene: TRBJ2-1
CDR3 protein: CASSAPSTGRHNEQFF
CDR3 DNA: TGTGCCAGCAGTGCCCCTTCGACAGGGAGACACAATGAGCAGTTCTTC

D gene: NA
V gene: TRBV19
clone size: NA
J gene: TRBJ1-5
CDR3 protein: CASGTGHSNQPQHF
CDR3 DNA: TGTGCCAGTGGAACTGGACACAGCAATCAGCCCCAGCATTTT

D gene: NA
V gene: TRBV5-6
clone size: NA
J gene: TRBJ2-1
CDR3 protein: CASSFEYEQFF
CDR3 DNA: TGTGCCAGCAGCTTCGAGTATGAGCAGTTCTTC

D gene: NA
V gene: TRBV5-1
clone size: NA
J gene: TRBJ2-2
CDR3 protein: CASSSKPKGVSNTGELFF
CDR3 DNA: TGCGCCAGCAGCTCGAAGCCAAAGGGGGTGTCGAACACCGGGGAGCTGTTTTTT

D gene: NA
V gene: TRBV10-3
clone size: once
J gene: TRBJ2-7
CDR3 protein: CAISLGAYEQYF
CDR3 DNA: TGTGCCATAAGTCTGGGGGCCTACGAGCAGTACTTC

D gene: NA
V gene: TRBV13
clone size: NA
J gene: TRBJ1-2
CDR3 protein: CASSSLQGGYGYTF
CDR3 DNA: TGTGCCAGCAGCTCGTTACAGGGTGGCTATGGCTACACCTTC

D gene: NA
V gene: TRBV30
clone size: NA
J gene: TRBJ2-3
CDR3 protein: CAWSKRRMGTDTQYF
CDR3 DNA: TGTGCCTGGAGTAAGAGGCGTATGGGCACAGATACGCAGTATTTT

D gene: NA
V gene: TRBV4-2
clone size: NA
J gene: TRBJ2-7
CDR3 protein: CASSQEQSSYEQYF
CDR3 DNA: TGTGCCAGCAGCCAAGAACAAAGCTCCTACGAGCAGTACTTC

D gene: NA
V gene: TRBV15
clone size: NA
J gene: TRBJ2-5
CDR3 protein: CATSLPGSDQETQYF
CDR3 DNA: TGTGCCACCAGCCTTCCCGGGAGCGACCAAGAGACCCAGTACTTC

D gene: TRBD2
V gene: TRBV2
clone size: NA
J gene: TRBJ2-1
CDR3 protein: CASSGSGGYNEQFF
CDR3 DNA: TGTGCCAGCAGTGGTAGCGGGGGCTACAATGAGCAGTTCTTC

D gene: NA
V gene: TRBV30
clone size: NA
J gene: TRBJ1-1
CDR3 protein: CAWSVLQETEAFF
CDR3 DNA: TGTGCCTGGAGTGTACTGCAGGAGACCGAAGCTTTCTTT

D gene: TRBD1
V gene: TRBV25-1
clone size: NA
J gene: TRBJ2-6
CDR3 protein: CASSRRDRGFGANVLTF
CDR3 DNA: TGTGCCAGCAGTCGCCGGGACAGGGGTTTTGGGGCCAACGTCCTGACTTTC

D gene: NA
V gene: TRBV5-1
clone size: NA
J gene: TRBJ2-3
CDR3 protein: CASSGGQSTDTQYF
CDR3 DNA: TGCGCCAGCAGCGGGGGACAAAGCACAGATACGCAGTATTTT

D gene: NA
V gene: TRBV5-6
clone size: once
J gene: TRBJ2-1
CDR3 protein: CASSAVNRARWNQETQFF
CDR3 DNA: TGTGCCAGCAGCGCCGTGAACAGGGCCCGGTGGAACCAAGAGACCCAGTTCTTC

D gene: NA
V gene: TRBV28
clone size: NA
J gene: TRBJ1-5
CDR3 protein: CASRKTGQPQHF
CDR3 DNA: TGTGCCAGCAGAAAGACTGGGCAGCCCCAGCATTTT

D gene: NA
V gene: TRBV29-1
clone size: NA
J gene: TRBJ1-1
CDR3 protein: CSVDSMNTEAFF
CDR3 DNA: TGCAGCGTTGACAGCATGAACACTGAAGCTTTCTTT

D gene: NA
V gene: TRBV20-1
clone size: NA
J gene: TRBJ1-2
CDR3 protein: CSARDLSATVDWGGYTF
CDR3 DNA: TGCAGTGCTAGAGATCTGTCTGCGACAGTCGACTGGGGTGGCTACACCTTC

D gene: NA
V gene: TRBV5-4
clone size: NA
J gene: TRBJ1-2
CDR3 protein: CASSSGMTAEAHGYTF
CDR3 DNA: TGTGCCAGCAGCTCAGGGATGACAGCCGAAGCGCATGGCTACACCTTC

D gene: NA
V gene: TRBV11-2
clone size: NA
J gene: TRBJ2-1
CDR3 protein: CASTLALGADEQFF
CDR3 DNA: TGTGCCAGCACCCTAGCCCTTGGGGCCGATGAGCAGTTCTTC

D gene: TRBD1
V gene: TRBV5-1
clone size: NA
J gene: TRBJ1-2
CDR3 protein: CASREGGARLNYGYTF
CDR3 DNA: TGCGCCAGCAGAGAAGGGGGCGCGCGGCTTAACTATGGCTACACCTTC

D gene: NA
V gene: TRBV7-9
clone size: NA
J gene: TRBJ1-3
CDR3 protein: CASSLVVWDTIYF
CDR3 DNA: TGTGCCAGCAGCTTAGTCGTGTGGGACACCATATATTTT

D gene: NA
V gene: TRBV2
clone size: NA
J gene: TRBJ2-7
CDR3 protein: CASSEVGLGNKYF
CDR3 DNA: NA

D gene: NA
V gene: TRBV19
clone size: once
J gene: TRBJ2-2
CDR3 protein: CASSIDLRAASGSGELFF
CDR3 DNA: TGTGCCAGTAGTATAGATCTAAGAGCGGCGTCAGGCAGCGGGGAGCTGTTTTTT

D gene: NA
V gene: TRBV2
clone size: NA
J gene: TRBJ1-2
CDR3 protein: CASKEVPIYGYTF
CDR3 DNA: TGTGCCAGCAAGGAGGTCCCAATCTATGGCTACACCTTC

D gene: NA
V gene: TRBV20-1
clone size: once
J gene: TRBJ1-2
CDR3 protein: CSAREEGGYGYTF
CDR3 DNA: TGCAGTGCTAGAGAAGAGGGCGGCTATGGCTACACCTTC

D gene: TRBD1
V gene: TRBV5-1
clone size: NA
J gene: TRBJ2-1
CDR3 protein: CASSLTGQGGLGRQFF
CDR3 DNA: TGCGCCAGCAGCTTGACTGGACAGGGGGGACTGGGACGGCAGTTCTTC

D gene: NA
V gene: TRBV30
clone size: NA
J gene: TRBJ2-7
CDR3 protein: CAWSVEKIGRGRVEQYF
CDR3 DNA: TGTGCCTGGAGTGTAGAGAAAATTGGAAGGGGAAGGGTCGAGCAGTACTTC

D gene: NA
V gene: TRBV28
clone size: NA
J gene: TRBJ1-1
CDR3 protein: CASSSGLPEAFF
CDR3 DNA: TGTGCCAGCAGTTCTGGGTTGCCTGAAGCTTTCTTT

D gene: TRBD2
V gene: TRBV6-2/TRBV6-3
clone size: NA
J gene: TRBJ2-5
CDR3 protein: CASSYSTAGVEETQYF
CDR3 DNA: TGTGCCAGCAGTTACTCGACGGCGGGGGTAGAGGAGACCCAGTACTTC

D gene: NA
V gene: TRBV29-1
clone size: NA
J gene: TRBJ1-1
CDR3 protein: CSVEMTEAFF
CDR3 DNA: TGCAGCGTTGAGATGACTGAAGCTTTCTTT

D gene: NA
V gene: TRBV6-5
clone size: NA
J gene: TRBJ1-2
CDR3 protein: CASSYSVQHGYTF
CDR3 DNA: TGTGCCAGCAGTTACTCAGTACAGCATGGCTACACCTTC

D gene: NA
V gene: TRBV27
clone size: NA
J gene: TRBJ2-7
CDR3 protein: CASSYSIGYEQYF
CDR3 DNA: TGTGCCAGCAGTTACTCTATCGGTTACGAGCAGTACTTC

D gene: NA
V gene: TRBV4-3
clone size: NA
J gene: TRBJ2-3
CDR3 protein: CASSTHSAVTQYF
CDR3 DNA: TGCGCCAGCAGCACCCACTCGGCGGTCACGCAGTATTTT

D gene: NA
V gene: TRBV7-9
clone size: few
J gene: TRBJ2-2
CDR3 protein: CASSLTANTGELFF
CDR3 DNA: TGTGCCAGCAGCCTGACAGCTAACACCGGGGAGCTGTTTTTT

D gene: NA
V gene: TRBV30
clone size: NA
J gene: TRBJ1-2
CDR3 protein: CARPVAEGYGYTF
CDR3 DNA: TGTGCCCGGCCCGTGGCCGAGGGCTATGGCTACACCTTC

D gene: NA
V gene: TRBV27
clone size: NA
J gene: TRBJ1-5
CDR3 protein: CASSLFGGGQPQHF
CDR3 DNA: TGTGCCAGCAGTTTGTTCGGGGGGGGGCAGCCCCAGCATTTT

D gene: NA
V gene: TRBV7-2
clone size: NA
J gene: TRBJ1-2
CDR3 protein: CASSRDISNYGYTF
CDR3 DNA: TGTGCCAGCAGCCGGGACATTTCTAACTATGGCTACACCTTC